One and the same sample provided the 8 T cell receptor beta chains below, sequenced in a study of OX40 agonist ivuxolimab in advanced cancers. TCRdb's copy holds only in-frame clones and misses some; the assay was immunoSEQ multiplex PCR. The sample has around 80,000 clones, 80% to 90% seen once; the top ten hold about 0.78%. The source was CD4+ or CD8+ T cells sorted from blood, collected in a trial of the OX40 agonist ivuxolimab. Every receptor here comes from an adult with an advanced solid tumor such as melanoma, head and neck, liver or kidney cancer.

This sequence joins TRBV6-5 and TRBJ2-1; D is unresolved. The germline V gene encodes CDR1 MNHEY and CDR2 SVGAGI. This CDR3 contains 11 residues. Between the trimmed V and J ends, which lost 7 bases and 12 bases, there was a span of 13 bases. CDR3 loop: CASTSDRLQFF. The CDR3 region has the DNA TGTGCCAGCACCTCTGATAGGCTGCAGTTCTTC.

The chain combines TRBV29-1 with TRBJ2-3; tentative D call: TRBD1 (6 bases). The V end was cut by 6 bases, the J end by 2 bases, with 12 bases between. Germline V gene lookup returns CDR1 SQVTM and CDR2 ANQGSEA. The CDR3 loop spans 13 amino acids. Here the CDR3 reads CSVLQGNTDTQYF. CDR3 nucleotide sequence: TGCAGCGTACTACAGGGCAACACAGATACGCAGTATTTT.

This clone was counted a few times. The chain has TRBV6-5 and TRBJ2-2; 11 bases map to TRBD1. The V and J ends lost 6 bases and 6 bases, in that order; junction bases with no gene match: 3. The CDR3 sequence is 14 residues long. Germline CDR1 MNHEY, CDR2 SVGAGI. This CDR3 reads CASRGQGEPGELFF. CDR3 DNA sequence: TGTGCCAGCAGGGGACAGGGGGAACCCGGGGAGCTGTTTTTT.

The chain couples TRBV7-9 to TRBJ2-2; 10 bases map to TRBD2. The germline V gene encodes CDR1 SEHNR and CDR2 FQNEAQ (reference sequence). The CDR3 is 15 residues long. The junction had 4 bases not matched to a gene; V was cut back by 5 bases and J by 4 bases. CDR3 protein: CASSITSGVTGELFF. CDR3 coding DNA: TGTGCCAGCAGCATTACTAGCGGGGTCACCGGGGAGCTGTTTTTT.

Of note for this clone: Other DNA sequences from this sample encode an identical CDR3 as well. The V call is TRBV11-2, the J call TRBJ2-1; TRBD2 matches at 14 bases. This CDR3 contains 15 residues. CDR1 is SGHAT, CDR2 FQNNGV, per germline. V was pared by 5 bases and J by 7 bases, with 4 bases of the junction left unmatched. The CDR3 loop reads CASSPGLAGVNEQFF. CDR3 coding DNA: TGTGCCAGCAGCCCGGGACTAGCGGGAGTTAATGAGCAGTTCTTC.

This rearrangement joins TRBV28 to TRBJ1-1; D remains unclear. Deletions cut 2 bases from V and 11 bases from J, with 15 bases between. Germline V CDR1 and CDR2: MDHEN, SYDVKM. The CDR3 runs 13 residues. The CDR3 DNA reads TGTGCCAGCAGTTTACCCCACCTCATCGAGGCTTTCTTT. Encoded protein: CASSLPHLIEAFF. The whole variable domain, remainder taken from reference TRBV28 and TRBJ1-1, is DVKVTQSSRYLVKRTGEKVFLECVQDMDHENMFWYRQDPGLGLRLIYFSYDVKMKEKGDIPEGYSVSREKKERFSLILESASTNQTSMYLCASSLPHLIEAFFGQGTRLTVV.

V gene TRBV20-1 combines with J gene TRBJ2-3; D is ambiguous. The ends were cut back, 3 bases at V and 9 bases at J, with 4 bases in the middle. The CDR3 is 9 amino acids. The germline V gene has CDR1 DFQATT and CDR2 SNEGSKA (reference sequence). The CDR3 region has the DNA TGCAGTGCTAGCGGAACGCAGTATTTT. It is translated as CSASGTQYF.

The gene calls are TRBV6-1 and TRBJ1-2; D is uncertain. Germline loops: CDR1 MNHNS, CDR2 SASEGT. The CDR3 is 14 residues long. The ends were cut back, 3 bases at V and 4 bases at J, with 12 bases in the middle. This CDR3 reads CASSEITDLYGYTF. Here the CDR3 DNA reads TGTGCCAGCAGTGAGATCACAGATCTCTATGGCTACACCTTC.